The clone carrying this T cell receptor beta chain came up a few times. Antigen specificity is unknown. Noted time point: blood at routine non-recurrence follow-up after resection. Material for sequencing was whole RNA from tumor, nontumor lung or frozen PBMC, left unsorted. The source of the sample is a study of spatial heterogeneity in lung cancer. Study background: Available follow-up PBMC samples, collected a median of roughly two years post-resection, were sequenced. The count of detected beta-chain sequences consistently exceeded that of alpha-chain sequences.

With 4 bases removed from V and 2 bases from J, the gap between germline ends came to 12 bases. The CDR3 is 14 amino acids. Germline V gene sequence: CDR1 MNHEY, CDR2 SVGAGI. A unique molecular identifier was attached to every TCR cDNA molecule. TCRdb re-derived calls from the 5' RACE reads in MiXCR, one entry per CDR3 protein. The sample lists about 50,000 distinct CDR3 sequences, less than 9% occurring once. Overall study results and limits: The appearance of ubiquitous expanded tumor TCRs in blood was greater at resection than follow-up.

The rearrangement links TRBV6-5 to TRBJ2-7; D is possibly TRBD2 (6 bases). The receptor was isolated from a female donor with early-stage non-small cell lung cancer. Here the sequenced sample was PBMCs, taken at follow-up. The CDR3 DNA sequence: TGTGCCAGCAGTTTCCAGCCGGGAGCCTACGAGCAGTACTTC. Protein: CASSFQPGAYEQYF.